Below, 30 T cell receptor beta chains from the same sample are listed, as sequenced in a study of OX40 agonist ivuxolimab in advanced cancers. Library preparation used the immunoSEQ multiplex PCR assay. Held by TCRdb, this immuneACCESS table contains in-frame sequences only and omits some clones. Under half of the omission traces to an unresolved V gene where checked; the cause of the rest is unknown. Here the sample has approximately 66,000 clones; roughly 85% occur a single time. 0.8% to 1% of the sample belongs to the ten largest clones. This specimen consisted of CD4+ or CD8+ T cells sorted from blood, obtained in a trial of the OX40 agonist ivuxolimab. These receptors originate from an adult with an advanced solid tumor such as melanoma, head and neck, liver or kidney cancer.

This chain uses TRBV7-5 with TRBJ2-7; the table's D gene call, TRBD2, was not cross checked with the DNA. TRBV7-5 is a pseudogene. The CDR3 is 14 residues long. The CDR3 reads CARSSVGGGYEQYF. The CDR3 DNA reads as TGTGCCAGAAGCTCAGTGGGGGGTGGGTACGAGCAGTACTTC.

This chain links TRBV28 with TRBJ2-7; a weak D match, TRBD2 (6 bases). Trimming removed 8 bases at V and 3 bases at J, with 20 bases between. This CDR3 comprises 15 residues. Germline lookup yields CDR1 MDHEN and CDR2 SYDVKM. CDR3 region: CASLPPGESFYEQYF. The DNA of the CDR3 is TGTGCCAGCCTTCCCCCGGGGGAATCATTCTACGAGCAGTACTTC.

The V gene is TRBV30, the J gene TRBJ1-1; 7 bases are shared with TRBD1. Trimming at V came to 3 bases and at J to 6 bases, leaving 7 bases not matched to a gene. Germline lookup yields CDR1 GTSNPN and CDR2 SVGIG (reference sequence). The CDR3 runs 13 residues. CDR3 region: CAWSGQAKPEAFF. The CDR3 region has the DNA TGTGCCTGGAGCGGACAGGCCAAGCCTGAAGCTTTCTTT. The variable domain in full, with the rest retrieved from reference TRBV30 and TRBJ1-1, is SQTIHQWPATLVQPVGSPLSLECTVEGTSNPNLYWYRQAAGRGLQLLFYSVGIGQISSEVPQNLSASRPQDRQFILSSKKLLLSDSGFYLCAWSGQAKPEAFFGQGTRLTVV.

The chain is built from TRBV5-1 and TRBJ1-4; D remains ambiguous. V was trimmed by 0 bases and J by 7 bases, leaving 13 bases between them. Germline V gene lookup returns CDR1 SGHRS and CDR2 YFSETQ. CDR3 length: 15 residues. CDR3 residues: CASSLGAGLIEKLFF. The CDR3 DNA is TGCGCCAGCAGCTTGGGCGCCGGACTGATTGAAAAACTGTTTTTT.

The chain links TRBV7-2 to TRBJ1-2; D is perhaps TRBD1 (5 bases). V was cut by 2 bases and J by 8 bases, with 15 bases left in between. Germline values: CDR1 SGHTA, CDR2 FQGNSA. The CDR3 runs 14 residues. In DNA, the CDR3 is TGTGCCAGCAGCTTACAGCCGCAGGGAGGGGGCTACACCTTC. Its translation: CASSLQPQGGGYTF.

V usage is TRBV7-2 and J usage is TRBJ2-3, with D perhaps matching TRBD1 or TRBD2 (5 bases each). The germline CDR1 and CDR2 sequences are SGHTA and FQGNSA. The V gene lost 6 bases and the J gene lost 11 bases, with 21 bases spanning the gap. The CDR3 covers 14 residues. The CDR3 nucleotides read TGTGCCAGCAGTGACGGGACGGTGGGAGTTGGGCAGTATTTT. This translates into CASSDGTVGVGQYF.

This chain connects TRBV6-5 to TRBJ2-2; tentatively, D is TRBD2 (6 bases). V lost 4 bases and J 0 bases, leaving 12 bases between the germline ends. This CDR3 comprises 16 residues. Per germline, CDR1 MNHEY and CDR2 SVGAGI. The CDR3 nucleotides are TGTGCCAGCAGTTTATCTCCTAGCGCGAACACCGGGGAGCTGTTTTTT. Its protein product is CASSLSPSANTGELFF.

This CDR3 is CASSRRRAETQYF. The CDR3 bases are TGTGCCAGTAGTAGGAGGCGGGCCGAGACCCAGTACTTC. The chain combines TRBV19 with TRBJ2-5; possibly TRBD2 for D (5 bases). The CDR3 covers 13 residues. Germline loops: CDR1 LNHDA, CDR2 SQIVND (reference sequence). The V end lost 4 bases, the J end lost 5 bases, and 11 bases lay between the germline ends.

This rearrangement joins TRBV28 to TRBJ2-4, with TRBD1 identical over 9 bases. The CDR3 has 16 residues. Germline V gene sequence: CDR1 MDHEN, CDR2 SYDVKM. The ends lost 4 bases at V and 6 bases at J; junction bases unmatched: 10. CDR3 sequence: CASSSAGTGWTNIQYF. For the CDR3, the DNA is TGTGCCAGCAGTTCTGCCGGGACAGGGTGGACAAACATTCAGTACTTC.

In regard to this clone: At one end, the junction sequence differs from germline, possibly due to a read error. Other DNA sequences in the same sample also yield this CDR3. The V gene is TRBV5-4, the J gene TRBJ2-2, with 11 nucleotides matching TRBD1. Germline V CDR1 and CDR2: SGHNT, YYREEE (reference sequence). The CDR3 contains 15 residues. This CDR3 reads CASSPGQGASGELFF. Here the CDR3 DNA reads TGCGCCAGCAGCCCAGGACAGGGGGCATCCGGGGAGCTGTTTTTT. Looking up the rest from reference TRBV5-4 and TRBJ2-2 gives the full variable domain: ETGVTQSPTHLIKTRGQQVTLRCSSQSGHNTVSWYQQALGQGPQFIFQYYREEENGRGNFPPRFSGLQFPNYSSELNVNALELDDSALYLCASSPGQGASGELFFGEGSRLTVL.

This chain uses TRBV30 with TRBJ2-6; 10 bases align to TRBD1. The V segment lost 2 bases and the J segment 3 bases; nucleotides outside the gene matches: 4. CDR3 length: 16 amino acids. Germline V gives CDR1 GTSNPN, CDR2 SVGIG (reference sequence). CDR3 sequence: CAWSRTGGYGANVLTF. The CDR3, as DNA: TGTGCCTGGAGTCGGACAGGGGGATATGGGGCCAACGTCCTGACTTTC.

In its sample, this clone was seen a few times. V is TRBV30 and J is TRBJ2-5, with D perhaps given as TRBD1 or TRBD2 (6 bases each). The CDR3 covers 14 residues. Trimming took off 1 base at V and 5 bases at J, with 14 bases between the two ends. Germline V gives CDR1 GTSNPN, CDR2 SVGIG (reference sequence). CDR3 region: CAWSGVGGRETQYF. The CDR3 region has the DNA TGTGCCTGGAGTGGAGTGGGGGGCAGGGAGACCCAGTACTTC. The full variable domain, with the rest looked up from reference TRBV30 and TRBJ2-5, is SQTIHQWPATLVQPVGSPLSLECTVEGTSNPNLYWYRQAAGRGLQLLFYSVGIGQISSEVPQNLSASRPQDRQFILSSKKLLLSDSGFYLCAWSGVGGRETQYFGPGTRLLVL.

This clone came up a few times. The rearrangement uses TRBV6-5 and TRBJ1-2; 7 bases are shared with TRBD1. CDR3 length equals 12 residues. V lost 10 bases to trimming and J lost 2 bases; unmatched junction nucleotides: 4. The germline CDR1 and CDR2 sequences are MNHEY and SVGAGI. The CDR3 reads CATKGQNYGYTF. CDR3 nucleotides: TGTGCCACAAAGGGACAGAACTATGGCTACACCTTC.

In the case of this clone: The junction shows a germline mismatch at one end, possibly a read error. The chain recombines TRBV28 with TRBJ1-5, with D possibly matching TRBD1 (5 bases). This CDR3 region has 16 residues. In germline, CDR1 is MDHEN, CDR2 SYDVKM. The CDR3 reads CVSSRRQRQGNQPQHF. The CDR3 DNA reads as TGTGTCAGCAGCCGAAGACAGCGGCAAGGCAATCAGCCCCAGCATTTT.

This clone has just a few counts. The chain is built from TRBV11-3 and TRBJ1-5, with 7 bases lining up with TRBD1. CDR3 size: 12 residues. V trimming: 5 bases; J trimming: 7 bases; junction bases outside the gene matches: 2. Germline V gene lookup returns CDR1 SGHNT and CDR2 YENEEA. CDR3 loop: CASSTGEQPQHF. CDR3 nucleotides: TGTGCCAGCAGCACAGGGGAACAGCCCCAGCATTTT.

The genes are TRBV6-6 and TRBJ1-5; D remains unclear. The germline gives CDR1 MNHNY, CDR2 SVGAGI (reference sequence). The V end was cut by 2 bases, the J end by 3 bases, with 8 bases between. The CDR3 loop spans 14 amino acids. The CDR3 sequence is CASSYNSNNQPQHF. CDR3 nucleotide sequence: TGTGCCAGCAGTTACAACTCAAACAATCAGCCCCAGCATTTT.

The chain uses TRBV28 and TRBJ2-7; 16 bases are shared with TRBD2. The CDR3 length is 16 residues. V was pared by 8 bases and J by 3 bases, with 7 bases of the junction left unmatched. In germline, CDR1 is MDHEN, CDR2 SYDVKM. Written as DNA, the CDR3 is TGTGCCAGCCTGGGACTAGCGGGGGGGATAGGCTACGAGCAGTACTTC. This sequence encodes CASLGLAGGIGYEQYF.

The chain uses TRBV5-4 and TRBJ1-3; tentatively, D is TRBD1 (6 bases). Per the germline V gene, CDR1 is SGHNT and CDR2 is YYREEE (reference sequence). The CDR3 totals 15 residues. Between the trimmed V and J ends, which lost 0 bases and 4 bases, there was a span of 11 bases. The CDR3 bases are TGTGCCAGCAGCTTGGATGGGGGGCCAGGAAACACCATATATTTT. Translated, it gives CASSLDGGPGNTIYF.

This clone was detected only once. This rearrangement joins TRBV6-5 to TRBJ1-2; a possible D gene is TRBD1 (5 bases). Germline V gives CDR1 MNHEY, CDR2 SVGAGI. Deletions cut 5 bases from V and 7 bases from J, with 14 bases between. The CDR3 length is 13 residues. The CDR3 DNA reads as TGTGCCAGCAGTCGCCCGTGGGGCCGTGGCTACACCTTC. Translation: CASSRPWGRGYTF.

The chain uses TRBV6-1 and TRBJ2-1; 8 bases are shared with TRBD2. Trimming cost V 1 base and J 4 bases; bases outside gene matches: 9. Per germline, CDR1 MNHNS and CDR2 SASEGT. The CDR3 loop spans 17 amino acids. The CDR3 loop is CASSEGRGGRRYNEQFF. CDR3 DNA: TGTGCCAGCAGTGAAGGTCGCGGGGGGCGGAGGTACAATGAGCAGTTCTTC.

The count of this clone is one. This specimen includes other DNA sequences encoding the same CDR3. This CDR3 reads CASRTDRYNSPLHF. The CDR3 coding sequence is TGTGCCAGCAGGACCGACAGATATAATTCACCCCTCCACTTT. The V and J genes are TRBV2 and TRBJ1-6; D perhaps matches TRBD1 (5 bases). Germline V lookup: CDR1 SNHLY, CDR2 FYNNEI. The germline V and J ends were trimmed by 6 bases and 4 bases, with 10 bases remaining between them. CDR3 length equals 14 residues.

This chain joins TRBV28 and TRBJ1-3; D gene unclear. V dropped 3 bases and J dropped 0 bases, with 12 bases sitting between them. The CDR3 extends over 16 amino acids. Germline V gene data show CDR1 as MDHEN and CDR2 as SYDVKM. The CDR3 nucleotides read TGTGCCAGCAGTTTGTCCACAGTCTACTCTGGAAACACCATATATTTT. This sequence encodes CASSLSTVYSGNTIYF.

V is TRBV6-1 and J is TRBJ2-1, with D hard to call. This CDR3 is 13 amino acids long. Germline CDR1 MNHNS, CDR2 SASEGT. V gave up 7 bases and J gave up 0 bases, with 7 bases separating them. The CDR3 nucleotides are TGTGCCAGCACACAGAGCTCCTACAATGAGCAGTTCTTC. As protein: CASTQSSYNEQFF.

This clone was observed once. The chain couples TRBV30 to TRBJ1-5; TRBD1 aligns across 8 bases. CDR3 size: 13 residues. V lost 2 bases, J lost 6 bases, and 3 bases stayed unmatched. Germline loops: CDR1 GTSNPN, CDR2 SVGIG (reference sequence). Here the CDR3 reads CAWSRTGRQPQHF. CDR3 in DNA: TGTGCCTGGAGTCGGACAGGGCGTCAGCCCCAGCATTTT.

CDR3 in DNA: TGTGCCAGCAGCGGGACCAGCGGGAGGGCGGCCGAGCAGTACTTC. Translation: CASSGTSGRAAEQYF. The chain joins TRBV5-4 to TRBJ2-7; 10 bases agree with TRBD2. The CDR3 runs to 15 residues. Unmatched junction bases numbered 10, after V lost 4 bases and J lost 6 bases. Germline CDR1 reads SGHNT; CDR2 reads YYREEE (reference sequence).

This clone showed up just a few times. The rearrangement uses TRBV9 and TRBJ2-3; TRBD2 aligns across 8 bases. The J segment lost 6 bases and the V segment lost 3 bases, leaving 9 bases of the junction unmatched. Germline V lookup: CDR1 SGDLS, CDR2 YYNGEE. The length of the CDR3 is 15 residues. The CDR3 reads CASSETGTREDTQYF. The CDR3 nucleotides are TGTGCCAGCAGCGAGACCGGGACTAGAGAGGATACGCAGTATTTT. The full variable domain, in which reference TRBV9 and TRBJ2-3 provide the parts outside the CDR3, is DSGVTQTPKHLITATGQRVTLRCSPRSGDLSVYWYQQSLDQGLQFLIQYYNGEERAKGNILERFSAQQFPDLHSELNLSSLELGDSALYFCASSETGTREDTQYFGPGTRLTVL.

The genes are TRBV7-2 and TRBJ2-1, with 7 bases that match TRBD2. J was trimmed by 10 bases and V by 5 bases; bases with no gene match: 11. CDR1 and CDR2 (germline): SGHTA, FQGNSA. The CDR3 extends over 14 amino acids. DNA of the CDR3: TGTGCCAGCAGCCCCGGAGCGGGACCTGAGGAGCAGTTCTTC. This translates into CASSPGAGPEEQFF.

The chain couples TRBV9 to TRBJ2-1; TRBD2 aligns across 7 bases. V shed 0 bases and J 0 bases; nucleotides not matched to a gene: 0. This CDR3 is 15 amino acids long. From germline, CDR1 is SGDLS and CDR2 YYNGEE. The CDR3 sequence: CASSVVAGSYNEQFF. For the CDR3, the DNA is TGTGCCAGCAGCGTAGTAGCGGGCTCCTACAATGAGCAGTTCTTC.

This rearrangement joins TRBV27 to TRBJ2-7; 8 bases map to TRBD1. Germline V gene sequence: CDR1 MNHEY, CDR2 SMNVEV (reference sequence). Trimming cost V 6 bases and J 7 bases; bases outside gene matches: 17. This CDR3 has 16 residues. CDR3 DNA sequence: TGTGCCAGCAGCCGCCAAACCGGGACAGGTTCGAGGGAGCAGTACTTC. Residues: CASSRQTGTGSREQYF.

This clone was recorded only once. Germline is not matched at one junction end, which may reflect a read error. V is TRBV15 and J is TRBJ1-3; D is undetermined. Germline assignment: CDR1 LNHNV and CDR2 YYDKDF (reference sequence). The CDR3 is made up of 12 amino acids. The CDR3 DNA is TGTGCCACCAGCCGAGACCGGAACACCATATATTTT. It codes for CATSRDRNTIYF.